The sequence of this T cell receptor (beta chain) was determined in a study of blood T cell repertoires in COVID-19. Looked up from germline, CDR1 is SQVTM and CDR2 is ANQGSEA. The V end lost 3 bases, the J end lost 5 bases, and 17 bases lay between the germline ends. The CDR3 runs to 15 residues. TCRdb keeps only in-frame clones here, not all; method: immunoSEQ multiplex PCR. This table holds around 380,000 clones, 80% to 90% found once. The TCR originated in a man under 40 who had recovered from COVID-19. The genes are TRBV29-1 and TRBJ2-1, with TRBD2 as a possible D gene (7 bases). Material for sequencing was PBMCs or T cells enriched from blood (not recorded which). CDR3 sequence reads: CSVEGGGGRDNEQFF. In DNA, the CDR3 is TGCAGCGTTGAGGGGGGCGGGGGCCGCGACAATGAGCAGTTCTTC.